This T cell receptor (beta chain) was captured by sequencing in a study of T cell responses to AZD1222 COVID-19 vaccine. Turning to this clone: The antigen is undetermined.

Findings and caveats of the study: Spike-specific TCR breadth and depth rose after two AZD1222 doses.

Trimming cost V 4 bases and J 4 bases, with 20 bases left between them. The germline V gene has CDR1 SGHRS and CDR2 YFSETQ. There are 16 residues in the CDR3. Using immunoSEQ multiplex PCR, the repertoire was profiled, and TCRdb retains in-frame clones only, with some absent. The sample carries 100,000 or so clones, more than 70% recorded once. This clonotype was obtained from an adult who received the AZD1222 COVID-19 vaccine. This chain uses TRBV5-1 with TRBJ1-1; D might be TRBD1 (5 bases). Material: peripheral blood, obtained 28 days after the second AZD1222 dose. The CDR3 sequence: CASSGSVGARSTEAFF. DNA of the CDR3: TGCGCCAGCAGCGGTTCAGTAGGGGCGCGTAGCACTGAAGCTTTCTTT.